The 27 T cell receptor beta chains below come from one sample, sequenced in a study of OX40 agonist ivuxolimab in advanced cancers. Only in-frame clones appear in the TCRdb table, and some are missing; sequencing was by immunoSEQ multiplex PCR. The data contain around 100,000 clones, 90% to 95% of them seen just once; the ten biggest clones take up 2.6%. The input for sequencing was CD4+ or CD8+ T cells sorted from blood, taken in a trial of the OX40 agonist ivuxolimab. All receptors derive from an adult with an advanced solid tumor such as melanoma, head and neck, liver or kidney cancer.

The chain carries TRBV6-5 and TRBJ1-1; D perhaps matches TRBD1 (5 bases). CDR3 size: 15 residues. Germline V gives CDR1 MNHEY, CDR2 SVGAGI. The V and J ends lost 1 base and 0 bases respectively, with 9 bases between them. CDR3 in amino acids: CASSYLMGVNTEAFF. The DNA of the CDR3 is TGTGCCAGCAGTTACTTAATGGGGGTGAACACTGAAGCTTTCTTT.

V and J are TRBV7-9 and TRBJ2-5; maybe TRBD1 (5 bases). The CDR3 extends over 14 amino acids. V dropped 1 base and J dropped 3 bases, with 9 bases sitting between them. From germline, CDR1 is SEHNR and CDR2 FQNEAQ (reference sequence). CDR3 in amino acids: CASSLGTLEETQYF. In DNA, the CDR3 is TGTGCCAGCAGCTTAGGGACACTGGAAGAGACCCAGTACTTC. Full variable domain (missing parts from reference TRBV7-9 and TRBJ2-5): DTGVSQNPRHKITKRGQNVTFRCDPISEHNRLYWYRQTLGQGPEFLTYFQNEAQLEKSRLLSDRFSAERPKGSFSTLEIQRTEQGDSAMYLCASSLGTLEETQYFGPGTRLLVL.

This clone was found once. The CDR3 reads CASSLYPHGVSGQPQHF. CDR3 coding DNA: TGTGCCAGCAGTTTATACCCACATGGGGTATCCGGTCAGCCCCAGCATTTT. The rearrangement uses TRBV28 and TRBJ1-5, with unresolved D. Germline lookup yields CDR1 MDHEN and CDR2 SYDVKM. The CDR3 runs 17 residues. Between the trimmed V and J ends, which lost 1 base and 6 bases, there was a span of 19 bases. Full variable domain (outside the CDR3, taken from reference TRBV28 and TRBJ1-5): DVKVTQSSRYLVKRTGEKVFLECVQDMDHENMFWYRQDPGLGLRLIYFSYDVKMKEKGDIPEGYSVSREKKERFSLILESASTNQTSMYLCASSLYPHGVSGQPQHFGDGTRLSIL.

This rearrangement joins TRBV19 to TRBJ1-1, with TRBD1 identical over 10 bases. The CDR3 runs 14 residues. The germline V gene encodes CDR1 LNHDA and CDR2 SQIVND (reference sequence). Trimming cost V 6 bases and J 5 bases; bases outside gene matches: 6. The CDR3 is CASRGQGVGTEAFF. The CDR3 region has the DNA TGTGCCAGTAGAGGACAGGGGGTGGGAACTGAAGCTTTCTTT.

The rearrangement joins TRBV7-9 to TRBJ1-5; D unclear. Trimming shortened V by 5 bases and J by 4 bases, and 12 bases separated the two germline ends. CDR1 is SEHNR and CDR2 is FQNEAQ in the germline V gene (reference sequence). CDR3 size: 14 residues. Written as DNA, the CDR3 is TGTGCCAGCAGCCCCGCGGGTGGAAATCAGCCCCAGCATTTT. It is translated as CASSPAGGNQPQHF.

V usage is TRBV6-1 and J usage is TRBJ1-5; possible D gene TRBD1, 6 bases. The CDR3 is 16 residues long. V lost 0 bases to trimming and J lost 7 bases, with 16 bases between them. Germline lookup yields CDR1 MNHNS and CDR2 SASEGT. In DNA form, the CDR3 reads TGTGCCAGCAGTGAAGCGCCAGGGGCTGTACGGCAGCCCCAGCATTTT. Its translation is CASSEAPGAVRQPQHF.

The rearrangement joins TRBV19 to TRBJ2-3; 7 positions match TRBD1. Unmatched junction bases numbered 4, after V lost 5 bases and J lost 2 bases. The germline gives CDR1 LNHDA, CDR2 SQIVND (reference sequence). This CDR3 is built from 14 residues. CDR3 in amino acids: CASSPGTATDTQYF. The CDR3 nucleotides read TGTGCCAGTAGTCCCGGGACAGCCACAGATACGCAGTATTTT.

The genes are TRBV7-2 and TRBJ1-2; 7 nucleotides line up with TRBD1. Germline V gives CDR1 SGHTA, CDR2 FQGNSA. CDR3 size: 14 residues. Unmatched junction bases numbered 5, after V lost 1 base and J lost 6 bases. The CDR3 is CASSLGAGGDGYTF. In nucleotides, the CDR3 is TGTGCCAGCAGCTTAGGCGCAGGGGGGGATGGCTACACCTTC. Complete variable domain (other parts from reference TRBV7-2 and TRBJ1-2): GAGVSQSPSNKVTEKGKDVELRCDPISGHTALYWYRQSLGQGLEFLIYFQGNSAPDKSGLPSDRFSAERTGGSVSTLTIQRTQQEDSAVYLCASSLGAGGDGYTFGSGTRLTVV.

This rearrangement joins TRBV11-2 to TRBJ1-2, with TRBD1 as a possible D gene (5 bases). The CDR3 loop spans 14 amino acids. Trimming pared 5 bases from V and 0 bases from J, leaving 10 bases between. Germline V gives CDR1 SGHAT, CDR2 FQNNGV. As DNA, the CDR3 is TGTGCCAGCAGCCTAGGGGTCCCTAACTATGGCTACACCTTC. It specifies CASSLGVPNYGYTF.

The genes are TRBV19 and TRBJ2-3; TRBD2 aligns across 11 bases. Germline V gene lookup returns CDR1 LNHDA and CDR2 SQIVND (reference sequence). This CDR3 comprises 16 residues. The V gene end was trimmed by 1 base and the J gene end by 6 bases; junction bases not matched to a gene: 6. CDR3 region: CASSIALAGASDTQYF. DNA of the CDR3: TGTGCCAGTAGTATAGCACTAGCGGGAGCGTCGGATACGCAGTATTTT.

V usage is TRBV27 and J usage is TRBJ2-7; D remains ambiguous. The V and J ends lost 3 bases and 5 bases respectively, with 14 bases between them. The CDR3 is made up of 14 amino acids. Germline CDR1 MNHEY, CDR2 SMNVEV (reference sequence). CDR3 in DNA: TGTGCCAGCAGTTTGCTGTCCAATCCCCACGAGCAGTACTTC. Translating it yields CASSLLSNPHEQYF.

V usage is TRBV7-9 and J usage is TRBJ1-5; D gene unclear. In germline, CDR1 is SEHNR, CDR2 FQNEAQ (reference sequence). The ends were cut back, 10 bases at V and 7 bases at J, with 11 bases in the middle. This CDR3 is built from 11 residues. CDR3 coding DNA: TGTGCCAATACGGAAGAGCAGCCCCAGCATTTT. It yields the protein CANTEEQPQHF. Full variable domain (missing parts from reference TRBV7-9 and TRBJ1-5): DTGVSQNPRHKITKRGQNVTFRCDPISEHNRLYWYRQTLGQGPEFLTYFQNEAQLEKSRLLSDRFSAERPKGSFSTLEIQRTEQGDSAMYLCANTEEQPQHFGDGTRLSIL.

The CDR3 here is CASSPGPGTIYF. For the CDR3, the DNA is TGTGCCAGCAGCCCGGGACCCGGGACCATATATTTT. The J gene is TRBJ1-3, the V gene TRBV5-6; D is possibly TRBD1 (5 bases). Trimming took off 4 bases at V and 10 bases at J, with 12 bases between the two ends. Germline V gene data show CDR1 as SGHDT and CDR2 as YYEEEE. CDR3 size: 12 residues.

The chain has TRBV23-1 and TRBJ2-1, with 10 bases aligning to TRBD2. TRBV23-1 is an ORF for which the function is uncertain. Unmatched junction bases numbered 6, after V lost 0 bases and J lost 4 bases. This CDR3 is built from 17 residues. In nucleotides, the CDR3 is TGCGCCAGCAGTCAATCCCGTCTAGCGGGAGAGTACAATGAGCAGTTCTTC. Amino acid sequence: CASSQSRLAGEYNEQFF.

The chain links TRBV5-1 to TRBJ1-1; 8 bases are shared with TRBD1. Germline trimming cut 4 bases from V and 9 bases from J; bases unmatched to any gene: 8. From germline, CDR1 is SGHRS and CDR2 YFSETQ. The CDR3 totals 13 residues. The CDR3: CASSPMDREQAFF. DNA of the CDR3: TGCGCCAGCAGCCCTATGGACAGGGAACAAGCTTTCTTT. The full variable domain, in which reference TRBV5-1 and TRBJ1-1 provide the parts outside the CDR3, is KAGVTQTPRYLIKTRGQQVTLSCSPISGHRSVSWYQQTPGQGLQFLFEYFSETQRNKGNFPGRFSGRQFSNSRSEMNVSTLELGDSALYLCASSPMDREQAFFGQGTRLTVV.

A single count supports this clone. The V gene is TRBV2, the J gene TRBJ2-3; D is unclear. In germline, CDR1 is SNHLY, CDR2 FYNNEI. V was clipped by 0 bases and J by 5 bases, with 9 bases between them. The CDR3 loop spans 14 amino acids. The chain's CDR3 is CASSEALHVDTQYF. The CDR3 coding sequence is TGTGCCAGCAGTGAAGCGCTTCATGTAGATACGCAGTATTTT.

The rearrangement links TRBV4-3 to TRBJ2-3; 7 nucleotides align to TRBD1. The CDR3 has 16 amino acids. V lost 4 bases, J lost 0 bases, and 7 bases stayed unmatched. Germline V lookup: CDR1 LGHNA, CDR2 YSLEER. The CDR3 coding sequence is TGCGCCAGCAGCCCGAGGACAGGACTTAGCACAGATACGCAGTATTTT. Its translation is CASSPRTGLSTDTQYF.

J is TRBJ1-2 and V is TRBV28; D gene ambiguous. In germline, CDR1 is MDHEN, CDR2 SYDVKM. The CDR3 runs 11 residues. V lost 6 bases and J 9 bases, leaving 11 bases between the germline ends. The CDR3 DNA is TGTGCCAGCAGCAGGCTGAATAGCTACACCTTC. It is translated as CASSRLNSYTF.

The chain couples TRBV5-1 to TRBJ2-1; a possible D gene is TRBD2 (7 bases). CDR3 length: 16 residues. V was shortened by 3 bases and J by 4 bases, with 17 bases between the two germline ends. Germline CDR1 and CDR2: SGHRS and YFSETQ. CDR3 in DNA: TGCGCCAGCAGCTCGGGTGGACTAGGGGGGTACAATGAGCAGTTCTTC. As protein: CASSSGGLGGYNEQFF.

This chain uses TRBV2 with TRBJ2-1; 7 bases align to TRBD2. CDR3 length equals 15 residues. In germline, CDR1 is SNHLY, CDR2 FYNNEI. Trimming took 5 bases from V and 6 from J; bases not matched to a gene: 10. The CDR3 reads CASSLLATPRNEQFF. CDR3 nucleotide sequence: TGTGCCAGCAGTTTACTAGCGACCCCCCGCAATGAGCAGTTCTTC.

As DNA, the CDR3 is TGTGCCAGCAGTCCCCAGGGGGGGAGGACCGGGGAGCTGTTTTTT. It specifies CASSPQGGRTGELFF. The J gene is TRBJ2-2, the V gene TRBV28, with D possibly called TRBD1 or TRBD2 (7 bases each). The CDR3 spans 15 residues. Germline loops: CDR1 MDHEN, CDR2 SYDVKM. V lost 5 bases and J lost 5, with 15 bases in between.

V is TRBV6-4 and J is TRBJ1-5; D not resolved. This CDR3 spans 13 amino acids. The germline V gene encodes CDR1 MRHNA and CDR2 SNTAGT. The V and J ends lost 3 bases and 11 bases respectively, with 14 bases between them. The CDR3 sequence is CASSEQAGRAQHF. In DNA form, the CDR3 reads TGTGCCAGCAGTGAGCAGGCGGGTCGGGCCCAGCATTTT.

The V gene is TRBV5-4, the J gene TRBJ2-1; D is unclear. Germline V gene data show CDR1 as SGHNT and CDR2 as YYREEE (reference sequence). Trimming pared 5 bases from V and 5 bases from J, leaving 20 bases between. The CDR3 totals 16 residues. CDR3 protein: CASRLADRPLHNEQFF. CDR3 DNA: TGTGCCAGCAGGTTAGCTGATAGACCCTTACACAATGAGCAGTTCTTC.

This rearrangement joins TRBV27 to TRBJ2-2, with D perhaps being TRBD1 or TRBD2 (6 bases each). CDR3 length: 14 amino acids. CDR1 and CDR2 from the germline V gene are MNHEY and SMNVEV (reference sequence). Trimming pared 6 bases from V and 7 bases from J, leaving 15 bases between. The CDR3 DNA is TGTGCCAGCAGCCGTGGAGGGACACTCGGGGAGCTGTTTTTT. Its protein is CASSRGGTLGELFF.

This chain links TRBV27 with TRBJ2-1; possibly TRBD2 for D (5 bases). V was shortened by 7 bases and J by 1 base, with 11 bases between the two germline ends. Germline CDR1 MNHEY, CDR2 SMNVEV (reference sequence). CDR3 length: 14 amino acids. The CDR3, as DNA: TGTGCCAGCAAGACGAGCGGTTCCTACAATGAGCAGTTCTTC. Protein: CASKTSGSYNEQFF.

The chain uses TRBV5-4 and TRBJ2-7, with a possible D match to TRBD2 (6 bases). V gave up 4 bases and J gave up 3 bases, with 14 bases separating them. Germline-derived CDR1 and CDR2 are SGHNT and YYREEE (reference sequence). The CDR3 consists of 14 residues. The CDR3 coding sequence is TGTGCCAGCAGCCGACGCGGGACTGTCTACGAGCAGTACTTC. Amino acids: CASSRRGTVYEQYF.

The chain carries TRBV7-3 and TRBJ2-1, with 12 bases aligning to TRBD2. The trim removed 5 bases at V and 9 bases at J, leaving 8 bases unmatched. The CDR3 has 15 amino acids. The V gene's germline CDR1 is SGHTA and CDR2 FQGTGA. CDR3 loop: CASSPGLAGGFEQFF. CDR3 DNA sequence: TGTGCCAGCAGCCCAGGCCTAGCGGGAGGGTTTGAGCAGTTCTTC.